The 26 T cell receptor beta chains given below trace back to one sample, sequenced in a study of T-cell memory formation after mild COVID-19. A single record per CDR3 protein comes from TCRdb applying MiXCR to the 5' RACE reads. This sample has roughly 300,000 distinct CDR3 sequences, with approximately 8.4% found just once. Source material: PBMCs or a T cell subset sorted from them (not recorded which). These receptors all stem from a man aged 18 to 30 who had mild COVID-19 (a few samples of this study predate the infection). Cell type and time point are not known.

This clonotype was detected a few times. The CDR3 loop reads CATSTRVTGELFF. Written as DNA, the CDR3 is TGTGCCACCAGCACCAGGGTAACCGGGGAGCTGTTTTTT. The rearrangement joins TRBV15 to TRBJ2-2, with D perhaps matching TRBD1 (5 bases). This CDR3 has 13 amino acids. Trimming cost V 4 bases and J 5 bases, with 8 bases left between them. Per germline, CDR1 LNHNV and CDR2 YYDKDF (reference sequence).

The chain is built from TRBV6-2 or TRBV6-3 and TRBJ2-2, with 8 bases identical to TRBD1. This CDR3 has 16 amino acids. Germline CDR1 reads MNHEY; CDR2 reads SVGEGT. The trim removed 6 bases at V and 3 bases at J, leaving 9 bases unmatched. The CDR3 is CASRPPGQVYTGELFF. CDR3 DNA: TGTGCCAGCAGGCCACCGGGACAGGTGTACACCGGGGAGCTGTTTTTT.

This sequence joins TRBV7-2 and TRBJ2-1; TRBD2 agrees at 7 bases. The CDR3 spans 13 residues. Germline CDR1 reads SGHTA; CDR2 reads FQGNSA. J lost 8 bases, V lost 5 bases, and 6 bases had no gene match. The CDR3 nucleotides are TGTGCCAGCAGCACAAGCGGGGTCTATGAGCAGTTCTTC. Residues: CASSTSGVYEQFF.

The chain links TRBV7-2 to TRBJ1-2, with D possibly being TRBD1 (6 bases). V was shortened by 5 bases and J by 5 bases, with 24 bases between the two germline ends. Germline CDR1 and CDR2: SGHTA and FQGNSA. The CDR3 spans 17 residues. CDR3 in DNA: TGTGCCAGCAGCCCCCCCGGGGGGCGATTCCTGGGGTATGGCTACACCTTC. This translates into CASSPPGGRFLGYGYTF.

This clonotype showed up just a few times. The chain carries TRBV7-2 and TRBJ1-5; D gene unclear. The CDR3 is 14 residues long. Per the germline V gene, CDR1 is SGHTA and CDR2 is FQGNSA. With 3 bases removed from V and 5 bases from J, the gap between germline ends came to 11 bases. CDR3 bases: TGTGCCAGCAGCTTGATCGGTTTCGATCAGCCCCAGCATTTT. It yields the protein CASSLIGFDQPQHF.

This clonotype occurred many times. This chain's CDR3 is CASSQLFQNFRDSLLNTEAFF. As DNA, the CDR3 is TGCGCCAGCAGCCAGCTATTCCAGAATTTCCGGGACAGCCTTCTGAACACTGAAGCTTTCTTT. J is TRBJ1-1 and V is TRBV4-1; 7 bases align to TRBD1. The CDR3 is 21 residues long. Germline V gene data show CDR1 as MGHRA and CDR2 as YSYEKL. J lost 0 bases, V lost 3 bases, and 22 bases had no gene match.

To note about this clonotype: A single base separates this from a much larger clone, so it may be a read error. Lacking the conserved final phenylalanine or tryptophan, this CDR3 likely reflects a read error. The gene calls are TRBV12-3 or TRBV12-4 and TRBJ2-7; 8 positions match TRBD2. Trimming at V came to 3 bases and at J to 7 bases, leaving 8 bases not matched to a gene. The CDR3 runs 14 residues. CDR3 nucleotide sequence: TGTGCCAGCAGTTTGGGACGGGGGGGAGGAGAGCAGTACTTA. It encodes CASSLGRGGGEQYL.

This clonotype was seen ten or more times. The chain links TRBV5-1 to TRBJ1-2; D is uncertain. CDR3 size: 13 residues. Germline V gene lookup returns CDR1 SGHRS and CDR2 YFSETQ. V lost 2 bases, J lost 2 bases, and 7 bases lay in between. CDR3 nucleotides: TGCGCCAGCAGCTTAAGGGAGAACTATGGCTACACCTTC. Protein sequence: CASSLRENYGYTF.

The chain links TRBV9 to TRBJ2-1; 12 bases agree with TRBD2. V lost 2 bases, J lost 10 bases, and 4 bases stayed unmatched. Germline lookup yields CDR1 SGDLS and CDR2 YYNGEE. The CDR3 extends over 14 amino acids. The CDR3 here is CASSVRLAGAEQFF. The CDR3 region has the DNA TGTGCCAGCAGCGTCAGACTAGCGGGGGCAGAGCAGTTCTTC.

This clonotype showed up just a few times. The V call is TRBV20-1, the J call TRBJ2-2; D is unresolved. Germline values: CDR1 DFQATT, CDR2 SNEGSKA (reference sequence). CDR3 size: 17 residues. The V end was cut by 0 bases, the J end by 6 bases, with 20 bases between. The CDR3 loop reads CSARDDTVLKSAGELFF. The CDR3, as DNA: TGCAGTGCTAGAGATGATACAGTTCTGAAGTCGGCCGGGGAGCTGTTTTTT.

The gene calls are TRBV12-5 and TRBJ2-1; 7 nucleotides align to TRBD1. This CDR3 has 13 amino acids. The germline gives CDR1 LGHNT, CDR2 FRNRAP. V gave up 6 bases and J gave up 7 bases; unmatched junction bases: 6. CDR3 sequence reads: CASGQRGQNEQFF. CDR3 bases: TGTGCTAGTGGCCAGAGGGGACAGAATGAGCAGTTCTTC.

In this sample, this clonotype turned up a few times. V is TRBV20-1 and J is TRBJ2-5; the D gene is possibly TRBD1 (6 bases). CDR1 and CDR2 (germline): DFQATT, SNEGSKA (reference sequence). The CDR3 has 16 amino acids. Trimming left V 6 bases short and J 2 bases short, with 22 bases between. CDR3 DNA: TGCAGTGCCACCCCCAGGGGCCTACGAGAACAAGAGACCCAGTACTTC. This encodes CSATPRGLREQETQYF.

The V gene is TRBV5-1, the J gene TRBJ2-5; TRBD1 matches at 8 bases. From germline, CDR1 is SGHRS and CDR2 YFSETQ. V lost 1 base, J lost 6 bases, and 8 bases stayed unmatched. The CDR3 sequence is 15 residues long. The DNA of the CDR3 is TGCGCCAGCAGCTTGTTTTCAGGGGGCGCGAAGACCCAGTACTTC. As protein: CASSLFSGGAKTQYF.

This chain uses TRBV7-3 with TRBJ2-3; D might be TRBD1 (6 bases). This CDR3 contains 15 residues. V lost 1 base and J lost 0, with 8 bases in between. Per germline, CDR1 SGHTA and CDR2 FQGTGA. As DNA, the CDR3 is TGTGCCAGCAGCTTAAGGGGGCGAAGCACAGATACGCAGTATTTT. This sequence encodes CASSLRGRSTDTQYF.

This clonotype appeared a few times. The chain couples TRBV2 to TRBJ2-4, with TRBD2 matching over 14 bases. The CDR3 is 16 amino acids. Germline V gene lookup returns CDR1 SNHLY and CDR2 FYNNEI. V shed 11 bases, J shed 0 bases, and the junction held 6 bases outside the gene matches. CDR3 in amino acids: CALGLAGGRAKNIQYF. The CDR3 DNA reads TGTGCCCTCGGACTAGCGGGGGGCCGAGCCAAAAACATTCAGTACTTC.

This chain joins TRBV7-2 and TRBJ1-3, with D perhaps matching TRBD1 (5 bases). V lost 7 bases and J 3 bases, leaving 10 bases between the germline ends. The CDR3 is made up of 13 amino acids. Germline CDR1 is SGHTA and CDR2 is FQGNSA. The CDR3 bases are TGTGCCAGCACTCCGGGGCATGGAAACACCATATATTTT. Its protein product is CASTPGHGNTIYF.

This clonotype has just a few counts. The CDR3 spells CASSEPGLLAKNIQYF. In DNA form, the CDR3 reads TGTGCCAGCAGTGAACCCGGCCTATTAGCCAAAAACATTCAGTACTTC. This chain uses TRBV25-1 with TRBJ2-4; no firm D call. Trimming stripped 2 bases from V and 0 bases from J, with 11 bases between. In germline, CDR1 is MGHDK, CDR2 SYGVNS. The CDR3 runs to 16 residues.

In its sample, this clonotype was seen a few times. This chain connects TRBV12-3 or TRBV12-4 to TRBJ2-6; 7 bases fit TRBD2. With 5 bases clipped from V and 5 bases from J, the junction kept 12 bases outside the gene matches. The CDR3 length is 17 residues. For the CDR3, the DNA is TGTGCCAGCAGTCCGGGGGAGGGAAAGTGGAGGGCCAACGTCCTGACTTTC. Encoded protein: CASSPGEGKWRANVLTF.

The rearrangement joins TRBV20-1 to TRBJ2-5; 7 nucleotides agree with TRBD1. This CDR3 has 15 residues. The germline CDR1 and CDR2 sequences are DFQATT and SNEGSKA (reference sequence). The J segment lost 4 bases and the V segment lost 7 bases, leaving 15 bases of the junction unmatched. For the CDR3, the DNA is TGCAGTGTTACTCAATACGGACCAGGGGGAGAGACCCAGTACTTC. Translating gives CSVTQYGPGGETQYF.

The chain employs TRBV5-5 and TRBJ1-2; TRBD1 matches 9 bases. The germline V gene has CDR1 SGHKS and CDR2 YYEKEE (reference sequence). V lost 2 bases, J lost 4 bases, and 6 bases stayed unmatched. The CDR3 extends over 15 amino acids. This chain's CDR3 is CASSFDRGGGYGYTF. CDR3 in DNA: TGTGCCAGCAGCTTCGACAGGGGGGGAGGCTATGGCTACACCTTC.

There are a few counts of this clonotype. The chain uses TRBV20-1 and TRBJ2-5; 7 nucleotides align to TRBD1. Germline V gene data show CDR1 as DFQATT and CDR2 as SNEGSKA (reference sequence). Trimming took 3 bases from V and 3 from J; bases not matched to a gene: 4. This CDR3 contains 13 residues. CDR3: CSARAGTEETQYF. DNA of the CDR3: TGCAGTGCTAGGGCCGGGACAGAAGAGACCCAGTACTTC.

The chain recombines TRBV5-6 with TRBJ2-7; the D gene is possibly TRBD2 (6 bases). The CDR3 covers 16 residues. CDR1 is SGHDT, CDR2 YYEEEE, per germline. V lost 6 bases to trimming and J lost 4 bases, with 23 bases between them. The chain's CDR3 is CASTRGAWGEPYEQYF. CDR3 nucleotides: TGTGCCAGCACCAGAGGCGCGTGGGGGGAACCTTACGAGCAGTACTTC.

This clonotype was seen only a few times. This chain links TRBV28 with TRBJ2-7; no firm D call. CDR1 and CDR2 from the germline V gene are MDHEN and SYDVKM. The V end was cut by 1 base, the J end by 0 bases, with 4 bases between. The CDR3 spans 13 residues. The CDR3 loop is CASSLSPSYEQYV. For the CDR3, the DNA is TGTGCCAGCAGTTTATCGCCCTCCTACGAGCAGTACGTC.

The chain is built from TRBV5-1 and TRBJ1-1; perhaps TRBD1 as D (5 bases). V was trimmed by 1 base and J by 6 bases, leaving 13 bases between them. Looked up from germline, CDR1 is SGHRS and CDR2 is YFSETQ. The CDR3 consists of 14 residues. In DNA form, the CDR3 reads TGCGCCAGCAGCTTGTCACGGGGGTCATCTGAAGCTTTCTTT. It encodes CASSLSRGSSEAFF.

The rearrangement uses TRBV10-3 and TRBJ1-6; D gene uncertain. The germline V gene has CDR1 ENHRY and CDR2 SYGVKD. The CDR3 runs 14 residues. The V end was cut by 3 bases, the J end by 7 bases, with 10 bases between. CDR3 sequence reads: CAISEGRSNSPLHF. In nucleotides, the CDR3 is TGTGCCATCAGTGAAGGTAGAAGCAATTCACCCCTCCACTTT.

This clonotype has a count of ten or more. This rearrangement joins TRBV28 to TRBJ2-5; D might be TRBD1 (6 bases). The CDR3 contains 13 residues. Trimming took 1 base from V and 6 from J, leaving 9 bases between them. The germline V gene encodes CDR1 MDHEN and CDR2 SYDVKM. The CDR3, as DNA: TGTGCCAGCAGTTTATTCAGGGGACAGACCCAGTACTTC. Encoded protein: CASSLFRGQTQYF.